The clone carrying this T cell receptor (beta chain) was counted only a few times. The data belong to a study of cytomegalovirus exposure and HLA in healthy donors. Repertoires were generated with immunoSEQ multiplex PCR, while TCRdb's copy carries only in-frame clones and drops some. The data show over 150,000 clones, around 88% seen once. From germline, CDR1 is LNHDA and CDR2 SQIVND (reference sequence). V lost 3 bases to trimming and J lost 4 bases; unmatched junction nucleotides: 8. CDR3 length: 15 amino acids. The sequencing input was PBMCs. The source is a young man in good health and CMV-seropositive. The chain is built from TRBV19 and TRBJ1-2, with TRBD1 matching 7 bases. CDR3 sequence: CASSISQGGSYGYTF. CDR3 DNA sequence: TGTGCCAGTAGTATCAGCCAGGGGGGCAGCTATGGCTACACCTTC. Drawing the rest from reference TRBV19 and TRBJ1-2, the complete variable domain is DGGITQSPKYLFRKEGQNVTLSCEQNLNHDAMYWYRQDPGQGLRLIYYSQIVNDFQKGDIAEGYSVSREKKESFPLTVTSAQKNPTAFYLCASSISQGGSYGYTFGSGTRLTVV.